This T cell receptor beta chain was retrieved from a study of siplizumab effects on memory and regulatory T cells. This clone was observed a single time. What it binds is unknown. The table came from immunoSEQ multiplex PCR; TCRdb's copy has only in-frame clones and leaves some out. The table includes about 120,000 clones, around 93% detected once. The CDR3 has 13 residues. Germline CDR1 reads SEHNR; CDR2 reads FQNEAQ (reference sequence). V lost 7 bases, J lost 2 bases, and 11 bases lay in between. Overall study results and limits: Naive T cells seemed more diverse than memory cells; they also seemed major alloresponse contributors. A small minority of alloreactive clones were mapped to unstimulated subsets.

The genes are TRBV7-9 and TRBJ2-5; no clear D. The origin of this receptor is a human donor in good health. Input material: non-Treg CD4+ T cells sorted from blood. The CDR3 bases are TGTGCCAGCACCCCCCCTGGACAAGAGACCCAGTACTTC. Encoded protein: CASTPPGQETQYF. The variable domain in full, completed from reference TRBV7-9 and TRBJ2-5, reads DTGVSQNPRHKITKRGQNVTFRCDPISEHNRLYWYRQTLGQGPEFLTYFQNEAQLEKSRLLSDRFSAERPKGSFSTLEIQRTEQGDSAMYLCASTPPGQETQYFGPGTRLLVL.